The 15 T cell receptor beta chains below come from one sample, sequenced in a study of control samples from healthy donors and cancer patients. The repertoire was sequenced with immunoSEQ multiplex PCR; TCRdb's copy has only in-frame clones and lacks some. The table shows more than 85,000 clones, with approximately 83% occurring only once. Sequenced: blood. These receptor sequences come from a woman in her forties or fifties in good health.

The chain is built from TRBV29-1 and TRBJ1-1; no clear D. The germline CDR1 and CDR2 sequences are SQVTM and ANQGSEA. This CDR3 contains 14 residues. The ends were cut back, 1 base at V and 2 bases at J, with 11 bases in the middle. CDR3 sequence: CSVEVAQLNTEAFF. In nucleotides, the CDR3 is TGCAGCGTTGAAGTTGCCCAACTAAACACTGAAGCTTTCTTT.

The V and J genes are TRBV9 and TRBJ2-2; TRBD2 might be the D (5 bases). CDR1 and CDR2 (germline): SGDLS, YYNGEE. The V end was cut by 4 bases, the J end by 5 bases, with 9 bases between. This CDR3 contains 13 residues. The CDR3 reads CASSFRGTGELFF. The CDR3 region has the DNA TGTGCCAGCAGCTTCCGGGGAACCGGGGAGCTGTTTTTT.

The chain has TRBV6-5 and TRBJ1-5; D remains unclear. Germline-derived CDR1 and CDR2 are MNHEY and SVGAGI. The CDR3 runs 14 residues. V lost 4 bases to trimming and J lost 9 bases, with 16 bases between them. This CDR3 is CASSLDPPKGPQHF. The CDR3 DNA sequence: TGTGCCAGCAGTTTAGACCCACCAAAGGGGCCCCAGCATTTT.

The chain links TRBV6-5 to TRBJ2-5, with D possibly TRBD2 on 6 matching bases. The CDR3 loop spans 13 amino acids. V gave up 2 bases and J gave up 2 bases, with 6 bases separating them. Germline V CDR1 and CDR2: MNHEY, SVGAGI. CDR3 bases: TGTGCCAGCAGTTACGGGGGGCAAGAGACCCAGTACTTC. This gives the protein CASSYGGQETQYF.

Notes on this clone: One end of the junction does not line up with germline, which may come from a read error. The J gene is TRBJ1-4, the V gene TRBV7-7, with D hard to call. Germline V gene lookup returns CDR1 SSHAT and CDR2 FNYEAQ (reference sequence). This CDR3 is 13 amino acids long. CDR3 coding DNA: TGTGCTAGCAGCCGAGGAAGAGACGAAAAACTGTTTTTT. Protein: CASSRGRDEKLFF.

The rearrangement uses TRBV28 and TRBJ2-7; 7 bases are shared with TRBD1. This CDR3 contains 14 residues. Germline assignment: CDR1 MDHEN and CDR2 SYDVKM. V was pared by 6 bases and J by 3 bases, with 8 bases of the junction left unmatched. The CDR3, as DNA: TGTGCCAGCAGCCGCCCGGGACAGTACTACGAGCAGTACTTC. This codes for CASSRPGQYYEQYF.

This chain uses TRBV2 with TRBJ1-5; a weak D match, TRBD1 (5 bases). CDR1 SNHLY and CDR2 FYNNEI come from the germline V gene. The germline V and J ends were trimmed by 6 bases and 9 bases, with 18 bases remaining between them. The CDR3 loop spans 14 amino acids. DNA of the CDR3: TGTGCCAGCAGCTGGGACGCGCGGCTAGGGCCCCAGCATTTT. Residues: CASSWDARLGPQHF.

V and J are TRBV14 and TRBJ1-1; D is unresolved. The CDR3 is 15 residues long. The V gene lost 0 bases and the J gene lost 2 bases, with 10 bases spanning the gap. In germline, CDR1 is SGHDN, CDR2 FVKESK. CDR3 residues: CASSQDLGFNTEAFF. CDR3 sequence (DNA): TGTGCCAGCAGCCAAGATCTGGGGTTCAACACTGAAGCTTTCTTT. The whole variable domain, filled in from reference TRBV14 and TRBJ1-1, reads EAGVTQFPSHSVIEKGQTVTLRCDPISGHDNLYWYRRVMGKEIKFLLHFVKESKQDESGMPNNRFLAERTGGTYSTLKVQPAELEDSGVYFCASSQDLGFNTEAFFGQGTRLTVV.

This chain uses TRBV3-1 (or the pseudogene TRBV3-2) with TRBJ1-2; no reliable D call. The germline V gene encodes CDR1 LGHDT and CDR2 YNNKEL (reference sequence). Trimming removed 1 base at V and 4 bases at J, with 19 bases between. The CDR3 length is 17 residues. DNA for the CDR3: TGTGCCAGCAGCCAAGGTTTCTCCGGAGACTTCGTCTATGGCTACACCTTC. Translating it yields CASSQGFSGDFVYGYTF.

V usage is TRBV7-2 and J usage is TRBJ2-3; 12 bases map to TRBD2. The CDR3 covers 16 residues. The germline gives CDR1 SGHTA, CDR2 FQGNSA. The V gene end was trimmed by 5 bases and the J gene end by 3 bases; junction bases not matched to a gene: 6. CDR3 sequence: CASSRTGTSGTDTQYF. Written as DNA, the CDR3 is TGTGCCAGCAGCCGCACAGGGACTAGCGGGACAGATACGCAGTATTTT.

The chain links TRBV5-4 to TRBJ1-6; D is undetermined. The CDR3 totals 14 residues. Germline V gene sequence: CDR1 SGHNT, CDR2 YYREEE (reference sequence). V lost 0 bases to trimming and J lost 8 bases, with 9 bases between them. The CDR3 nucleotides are TGTGCCAGCAGCTTGGAGGGAGGAGATTCACCCCTCCACTTT. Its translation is CASSLEGGDSPLHF. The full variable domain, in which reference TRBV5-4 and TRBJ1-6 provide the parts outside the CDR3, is ETGVTQSPTHLIKTRGQQVTLRCSSQSGHNTVSWYQQALGQGPQFIFQYYREEENGRGNFPPRFSGLQFPNYSSELNVNALELDDSALYLCASSLEGGDSPLHFGNGTRLTVT.

The CDR3 sequence: CASSFSVGNTIYF. The CDR3, as DNA: TGTGCCAGCAGTTTTAGTGTGGGAAACACCATATATTTT. The chain combines TRBV27 with TRBJ1-3; no reliable D call. The CDR3 spans 13 residues. V lost 3 bases, J lost 4 bases, and 7 bases lay in between. Germline CDR1 is MNHEY and CDR2 is SMNVEV (reference sequence).

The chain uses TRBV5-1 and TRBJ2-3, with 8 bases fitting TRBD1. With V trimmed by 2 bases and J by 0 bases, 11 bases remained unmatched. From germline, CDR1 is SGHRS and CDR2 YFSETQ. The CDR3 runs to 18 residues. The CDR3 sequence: CASSLTWQGASSTDTQYF. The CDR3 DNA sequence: TGCGCCAGCAGCTTAACCTGGCAGGGGGCCTCTAGCACAGATACGCAGTATTTT. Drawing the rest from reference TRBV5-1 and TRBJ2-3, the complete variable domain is KAGVTQTPRYLIKTRGQQVTLSCSPISGHRSVSWYQQTPGQGLQFLFEYFSETQRNKGNFPGRFSGRQFSNSRSEMNVSTLELGDSALYLCASSLTWQGASSTDTQYFGPGTRLTVL.

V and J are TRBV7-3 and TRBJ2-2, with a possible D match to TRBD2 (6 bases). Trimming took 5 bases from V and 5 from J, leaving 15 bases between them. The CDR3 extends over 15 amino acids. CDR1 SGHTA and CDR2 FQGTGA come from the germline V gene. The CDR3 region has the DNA TGTGCCAGCAGCACTCAGGCGGGAAGGACCGGGGAGCTGTTTTTT. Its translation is CASSTQAGRTGELFF.

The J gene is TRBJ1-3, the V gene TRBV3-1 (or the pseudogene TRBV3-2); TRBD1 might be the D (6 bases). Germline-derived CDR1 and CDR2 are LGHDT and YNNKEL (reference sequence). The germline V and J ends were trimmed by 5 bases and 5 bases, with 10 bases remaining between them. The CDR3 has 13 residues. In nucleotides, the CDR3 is TGTGCCAGCAGCATAGGACAGAGAAACACCATATATTTT. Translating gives CASSIGQRNTIYF.